Below are 8 T cell receptor beta chains sequenced from a single sample in a study of T cell repertoires in cytomegalovirus infection (dated by TCRdb to about 2019). This sample was sequenced with an Illumina HiSeq 1500. The raw public data were reprocessed by TCRdb itself: fastp quality trimming at Q25, MiXCR clonotype calling, in-frame beta chains only. Each entry merges the rows of one CDR3 protein and shows their most common DNA and genes. The sample table shows some 180,000 distinct CDR3 sequences, and about 18% are seen once. Under 30% of the sample rests with the top ten. The sample comprised CD8+ T cells from PBMCs. The receptors were sampled from a human donor in good health (CMV status not recorded). Some clones in this sample may be carry-over from other donors' samples.

As DNA, the CDR3 is TGTGCCTGGAGTGAAGGACAGGGATTGGAGCCCCAGCATTTT. Amino acids: CAWSEGQGLEPQHF. The rearrangement links TRBV30 to TRBJ1-5; 8 positions agree with TRBD1. This CDR3 is 14 amino acids long. Germline V gives CDR1 GTSNPN, CDR2 SVGIG (reference sequence). Trimming took 1 base from V and 8 from J; bases not matched to a gene: 7.

This clonotype was observed a handful of times. V and J are TRBV19 and TRBJ2-1; D remains unclear. V was shortened by 1 base and J by 9 bases, with 16 bases between the two germline ends. CDR3 length: 15 amino acids. Germline CDR1 is LNHDA and CDR2 is SQIVND (reference sequence). This chain's CDR3 is CASSIASSSLSEQFF. The CDR3 DNA is TGTGCCAGTAGTATAGCAAGCTCTTCTCTGAGTGAGCAGTTCTTC.

The chain has TRBV6-5 and TRBJ2-1, with 8 bases that match TRBD1. Trimming cost V 4 bases and J 6 bases; bases outside gene matches: 5. CDR1 and CDR2 from the germline V gene are MNHEY and SVGAGI. The CDR3 has 14 amino acids. CDR3 protein: CASSFGQGINEQFF. The DNA of the CDR3 is TGTGCCAGCAGTTTCGGACAGGGTATCAATGAGCAGTTCTTC.

In this sample, this clonotype turned up a few times. J is TRBJ1-1 and V is TRBV4-3; D not resolved. The germline V and J ends were trimmed by 1 base and 0 bases, with 15 bases remaining between them. The CDR3 length is 17 residues. Germline CDR1 is LGHNA and CDR2 is YSLEER. The CDR3 coding sequence is TGCGCCAGCAGCCAAGTAACTTTAAGGGAATTGAACACTGAAGCTTTCTTT. It specifies CASSQVTLRELNTEAFF.

CDR3 in DNA: TGTGCCAGTTGGGACGGGGACCCAAACATTCAGTACTTC. Protein: CASWDGDPNIQYF. The chain uses TRBV7-9 and TRBJ2-4; perhaps D is TRBD1 or TRBD2 (5 bases each). With 9 bases removed from V and 6 bases from J, the gap between germline ends came to 15 bases. The germline gives CDR1 SEHNR, CDR2 FQNEAQ (reference sequence). This CDR3 region has 13 residues.

This clonotype was recorded a few times. CDR3: CASSQPKELGQGLFNQPQHF. CDR3 nucleotide sequence: TGTGCCAGCAGTCAACCCAAGGAGTTGGGACAGGGTTTATTCAATCAGCCCCAGCATTTT. V gene TRBV28 combines with J gene TRBJ1-5, with 9 bases lining up with TRBD1. The V segment lost 5 bases and the J segment 3 bases; nucleotides outside the gene matches: 20. Germline V gene sequence: CDR1 MDHEN, CDR2 SYDVKM. The CDR3 is 20 residues long.

The chain uses TRBV19 and TRBJ2-1, with D possibly TRBD1 on 5 matching bases. Germline CDR1 LNHDA, CDR2 SQIVND (reference sequence). Trimming shortened V by 0 bases and J by 4 bases, and 7 bases separated the two germline ends. The CDR3 spans 14 residues. CDR3 loop: CASSIENRYNEQFF. CDR3 nucleotides: TGTGCCAGTAGTATAGAAAACAGGTACAATGAGCAGTTCTTC.

This chain links TRBV12-3 or TRBV12-4 with TRBJ2-7; 7 bases align to TRBD1. The J segment lost 0 bases and the V segment lost 3 bases, leaving 8 bases of the junction unmatched. This CDR3 has 16 residues. CDR3 region: CASSLLGTAISYEQYF. The CDR3 DNA is TGTGCCAGCAGTTTGCTCGGGACAGCCATCTCCTACGAGCAGTACTTC.